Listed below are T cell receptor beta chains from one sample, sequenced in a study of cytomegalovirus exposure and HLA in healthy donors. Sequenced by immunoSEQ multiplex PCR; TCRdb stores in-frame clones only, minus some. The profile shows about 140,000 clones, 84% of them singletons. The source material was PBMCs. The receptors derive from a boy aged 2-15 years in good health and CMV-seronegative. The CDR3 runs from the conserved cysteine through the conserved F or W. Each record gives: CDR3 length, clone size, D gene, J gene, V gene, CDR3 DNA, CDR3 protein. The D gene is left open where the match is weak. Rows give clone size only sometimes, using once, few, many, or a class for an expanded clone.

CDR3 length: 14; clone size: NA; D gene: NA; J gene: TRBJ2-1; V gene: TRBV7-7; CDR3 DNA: TGTGCCAGCAGCTTGAGCGGAGGCTACAATGAGCAGTTCTTC; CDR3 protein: CASSLSGGYNEQFF
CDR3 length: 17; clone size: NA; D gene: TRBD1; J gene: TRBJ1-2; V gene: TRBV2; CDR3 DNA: TGTGCCAGCAGTGAAGCGCGAGACAGGGTGGTACACTATGGCTACACCTTC; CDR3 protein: CASSEARDRVVHYGYTF
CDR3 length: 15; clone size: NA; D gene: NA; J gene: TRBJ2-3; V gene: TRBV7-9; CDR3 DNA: TGTGCCAGCAGCCCCGGAGGGCAGGGCACAGATACGCAGTATTTT; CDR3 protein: CASSPGGQGTDTQYF
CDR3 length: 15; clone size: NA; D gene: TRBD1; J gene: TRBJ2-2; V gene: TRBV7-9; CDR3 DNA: TGTGCCAGCAGCTTAGCGCCAGGGGGCCCTGGGGAGCTGTTTTTT; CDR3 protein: CASSLAPGGPGELFF
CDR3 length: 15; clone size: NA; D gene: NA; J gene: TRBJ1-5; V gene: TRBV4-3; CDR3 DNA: TGCGCCAGCAGCCAAGACGCGCAGGGTAATCAGCCCCAGCATTTT; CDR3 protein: CASSQDAQGNQPQHF
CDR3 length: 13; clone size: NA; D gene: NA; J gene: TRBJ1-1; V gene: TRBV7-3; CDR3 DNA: TGTGCCAGCAGCTTACAGGGGAACACTGAAGCTTTCTTT; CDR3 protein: CASSLQGNTEAFF
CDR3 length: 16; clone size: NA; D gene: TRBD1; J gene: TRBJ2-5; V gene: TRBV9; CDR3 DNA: TGTGCCAGCAGCGTAGTGACAGGGGGGTTTCAAGAGACCCAGTACTTC; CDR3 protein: CASSVVTGGFQETQYF
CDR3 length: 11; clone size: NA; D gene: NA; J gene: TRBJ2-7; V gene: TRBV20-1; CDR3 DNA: TGCAGTGTCCCCGTGGGGGGCGAGCAGTACTTC; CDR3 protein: CSVPVGGEQYF
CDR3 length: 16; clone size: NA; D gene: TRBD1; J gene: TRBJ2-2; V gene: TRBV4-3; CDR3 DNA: TGCGCCAGCAGCCAAGCCCACAGGGGGAATACCGGGGAGCTGTTTTTT; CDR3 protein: CASSQAHRGNTGELFF
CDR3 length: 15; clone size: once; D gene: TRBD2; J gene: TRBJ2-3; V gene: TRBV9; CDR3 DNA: TGTGCCAGCAGCATCCAGCGGGGGCTGACAGATACGCAGTATTTT; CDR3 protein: CASSIQRGLTDTQYF
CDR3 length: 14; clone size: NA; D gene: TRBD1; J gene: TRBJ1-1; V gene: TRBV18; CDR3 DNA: TGTGCCAGCTCTCGGACAGGGGGCGGAACTGAAGCTTTCTTT; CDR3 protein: CASSRTGGGTEAFF
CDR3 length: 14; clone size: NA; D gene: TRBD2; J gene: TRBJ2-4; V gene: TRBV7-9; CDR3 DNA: TGTGTCGGGCAACCAGCGGGAACACAAAACATTCAGTACTTC; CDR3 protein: CVGQPAGTQNIQYF
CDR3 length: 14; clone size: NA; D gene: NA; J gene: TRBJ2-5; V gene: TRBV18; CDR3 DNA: TGTGCCAGCTCACCACCGTCTAGTCAAGAGACCCAGTACTTC; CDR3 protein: CASSPPSSQETQYF
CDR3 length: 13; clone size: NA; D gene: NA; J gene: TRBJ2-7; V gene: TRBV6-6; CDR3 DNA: TGTGCCAGCAGTTCACCAGGTTCTTACGAGCAGTACTTC; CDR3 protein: CASSSPGSYEQYF
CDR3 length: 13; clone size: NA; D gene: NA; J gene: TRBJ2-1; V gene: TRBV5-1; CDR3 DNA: TGCGCCAGCAGCTTGGGAATACAGGGTGATCAGTTCTTC; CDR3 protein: CASSLGIQGDQFF
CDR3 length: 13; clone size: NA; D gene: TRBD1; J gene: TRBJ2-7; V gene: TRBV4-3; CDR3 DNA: TGCGCCAGCAGCTTACAGACAGGGCTCGAGCAGTACTTC; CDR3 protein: CASSLQTGLEQYF
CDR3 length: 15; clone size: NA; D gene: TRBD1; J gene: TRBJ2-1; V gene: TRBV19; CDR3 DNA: TGTGCCAGTAGTATCGGGACAGGGCCGTACAATGAGCAGTTCTTC; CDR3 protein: CASSIGTGPYNEQFF
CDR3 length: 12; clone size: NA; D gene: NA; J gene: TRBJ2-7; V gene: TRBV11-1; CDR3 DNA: TGTGCCAGCAGCTTAAGCGGCTACGAGCAGTACTTC; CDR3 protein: CASSLSGYEQYF
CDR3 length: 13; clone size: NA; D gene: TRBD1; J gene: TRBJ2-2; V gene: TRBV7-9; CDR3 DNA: TGTGCCAGCAGCCTGACAGGGGTGGGGGAGCTGTTTTTT; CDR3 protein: CASSLTGVGELFF
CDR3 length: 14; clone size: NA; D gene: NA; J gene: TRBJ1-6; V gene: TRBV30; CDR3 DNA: TGTGCCTGGAGTCCCGGGACTGAGAGCTCACCCCTCCACTTT; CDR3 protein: CAWSPGTESSPLHF
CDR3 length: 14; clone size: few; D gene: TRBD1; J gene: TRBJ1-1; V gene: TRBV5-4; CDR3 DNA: TGTGCCAGCAGCTGGGACAGCCCACAAGCTGAAGCTTTCTTT; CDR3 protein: CASSWDSPQAEAFF
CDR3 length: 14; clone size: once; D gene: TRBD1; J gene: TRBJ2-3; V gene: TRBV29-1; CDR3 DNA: TGCAGCGTCGAACAGGGGGGTCTCGCAGATACGCAGTATTTT; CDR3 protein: CSVEQGGLADTQYF
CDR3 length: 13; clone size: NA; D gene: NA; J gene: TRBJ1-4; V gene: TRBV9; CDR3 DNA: TGTGCCAGCAGGGGCAGGGGCTACGAAAAACTGTTTTTT; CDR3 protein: CASRGRGYEKLFF
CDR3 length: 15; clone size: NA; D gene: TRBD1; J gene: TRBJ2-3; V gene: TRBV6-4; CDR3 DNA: TGTGCCAGCAGTGACGGACAGGGAGACACAGATACGCAGTATTTT; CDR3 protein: CASSDGQGDTDTQYF
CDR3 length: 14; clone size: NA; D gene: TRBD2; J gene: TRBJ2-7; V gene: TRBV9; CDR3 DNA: TGTGCCAGCAGCACCCGAGCGGGAGGGTACGAGCAGTACTTC; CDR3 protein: CASSTRAGGYEQYF
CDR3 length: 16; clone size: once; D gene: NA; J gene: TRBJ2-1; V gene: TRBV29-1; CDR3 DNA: TGCAGCGTTGACCCAACTATCCGGGGAGCAAACAATGAGCAGTTCTTC; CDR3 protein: CSVDPTIRGANNEQFF
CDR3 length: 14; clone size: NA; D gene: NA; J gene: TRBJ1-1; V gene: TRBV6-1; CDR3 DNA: TGTGCCAGCAGTGGCACGGTGGAGGGCACTGAAGCTTTCTTT; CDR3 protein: CASSGTVEGTEAFF
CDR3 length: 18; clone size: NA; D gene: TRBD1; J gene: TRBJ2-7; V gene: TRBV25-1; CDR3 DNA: TGTGCCAGCAGTGACGTCCATTCAACCGGGACAGGGGCCTACGAGCAGTACTTC; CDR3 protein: CASSDVHSTGTGAYEQYF
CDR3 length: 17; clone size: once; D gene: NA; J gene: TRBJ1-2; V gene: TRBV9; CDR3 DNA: TGTGCCAGCAGCGTAAAGGGTGTCGTGGACAGAAGCTATGGCTACACCTTC; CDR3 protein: CASSVKGVVDRSYGYTF
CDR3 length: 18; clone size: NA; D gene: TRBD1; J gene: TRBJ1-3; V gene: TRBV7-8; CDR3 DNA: TGTGCCAGCAGCTTTTATCGGGACAGGGCCTTCTCTGGAAACACCATATATTTT; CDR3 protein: CASSFYRDRAFSGNTIYF
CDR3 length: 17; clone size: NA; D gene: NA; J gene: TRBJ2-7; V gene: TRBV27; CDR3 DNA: TGTGCCAGCAGTTTATCGGGGCTGGGGCAGTTGATCTACGAGCAGTACTTC; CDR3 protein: CASSLSGLGQLIYEQYF
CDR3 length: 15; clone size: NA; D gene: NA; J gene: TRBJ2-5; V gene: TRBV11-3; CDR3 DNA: TGTGCCAGCAGCTTAGATCTGCGAGTCCAAGAGACCCAGTACTTC; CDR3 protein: CASSLDLRVQETQYF
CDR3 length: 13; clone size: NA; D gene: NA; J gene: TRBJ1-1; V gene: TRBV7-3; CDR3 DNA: TGTGCCAGCAGCTTCCGGGGGAACACTGAAGCTTTCTTT; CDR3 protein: CASSFRGNTEAFF
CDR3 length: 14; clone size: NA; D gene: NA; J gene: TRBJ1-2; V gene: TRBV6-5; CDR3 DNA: TGTGCCAGCAGTGACGGGTTAACTAACTATGGCTACACCTTC; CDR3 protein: CASSDGLTNYGYTF
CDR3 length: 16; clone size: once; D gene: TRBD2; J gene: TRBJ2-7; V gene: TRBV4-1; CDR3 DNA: TGCGCCAGCAGCCCAGGGGCTAGCGGGAGCTCCTACGAGCAGTACTTC; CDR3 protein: CASSPGASGSSYEQYF
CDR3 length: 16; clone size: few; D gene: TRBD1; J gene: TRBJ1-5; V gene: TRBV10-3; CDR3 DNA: TGTGCCATCAGTGGCGACAGGGGGCTTAGCAATCAGCCCCAGCATTTT; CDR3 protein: CAISGDRGLSNQPQHF
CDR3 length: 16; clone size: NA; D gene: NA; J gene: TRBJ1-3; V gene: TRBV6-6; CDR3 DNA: TGTGCCAGCAGTTACTCGCAGGGTGTCTCTGGAAACACCATATATTTT; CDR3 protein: CASSYSQGVSGNTIYF
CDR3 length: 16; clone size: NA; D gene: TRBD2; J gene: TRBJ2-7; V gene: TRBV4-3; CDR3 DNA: TGCGCCAGCAGCCAAGGGCCACTAGCGGGGGCCTCCGAGCAGTACTTC; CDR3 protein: CASSQGPLAGASEQYF
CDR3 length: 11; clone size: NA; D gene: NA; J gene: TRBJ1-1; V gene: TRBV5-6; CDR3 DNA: TGTGCCAGCAGCTTTAGAACTGAAGCTTTCTTT; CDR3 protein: CASSFRTEAFF
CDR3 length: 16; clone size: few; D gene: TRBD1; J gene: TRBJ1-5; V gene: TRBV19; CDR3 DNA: TGTGCCAGTAGTTCCCCCGGGACAGGGAGCAATCAGCCCCAGCATTTT; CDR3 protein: CASSSPGTGSNQPQHF